Listed below are T cell receptor beta chains from one sample, sequenced in a study of early T cells in non-severe SARS-CoV-2 infection. TCRdb recomputed calls from the 5' RACE reads with MiXCR, one row per CDR3 protein. The sample has some 71,000 distinct CDR3 sequences, 8.5% to 10% seen once; the top ten hold 5.9%. The sequencing input was whole blood. These receptors originate from an adult who was a healthcare worker with PCR-confirmed SARS-CoV-2 infection or an uninfected control (not recorded which). Both conserved end residues are part of each CDR3. The D gene is left open where the match is weak. Clone sizes are given selectively: once, few, many, or a class where the clone is expanded.

D,size,J,V,CDR3,DNA
.,few,TRBJ2-7,TRBV27,CASKKTPWAYEQYF,TGTGCCAGCAAAAAGACACCCTGGGCCTACGAGCAGTACTTC
.,many,TRBJ2-2,TRBV7-3,CASSLMSGPNTGELFF,TGTGCCAGCAGCTTAATGAGCGGGCCTAACACCGGGGAGCTGTTTTTT
.,few,TRBJ2-7,TRBV19,CASSIDTRRGSYEQYF,TGTGCCAGTAGTATAGATACAAGGAGAGGGTCCTACGAGCAGTACTTC
.,.,TRBJ2-7,TRBV25-1,CASSNPRPSDGYYEQYF,TGTGCCAGCAGTAACCCCAGGCCGAGCGATGGGTACTACGAGCAGTACTTC
.,few,TRBJ1-1,TRBV29-1,CSVQNSQDTEAFF,TGCAGCGTCCAAAACAGTCAGGACACTGAAGCTTTCTTT
TRBD1,.,TRBJ1-1,TRBV28,CASSTGQGNTEAFF,TGTGCCAGCAGTACCGGACAGGGGAACACTGAAGCTTTCTTT
TRBD2,few,TRBJ2-5,TRBV24-1,CATRSTSGRDQETQYF,TGTGCCACCAGGTCGACTAGCGGGAGGGATCAAGAGACCCAGTACTTC
TRBD1,many,TRBJ1-2,TRBV6-6,CASSPAGGDYGYTF,TGTGCCAGCAGTCCCGCAGGGGGTGACTATGGCTACACCTTC
.,.,TRBJ2-7,TRBV5-1,CASSLLGSYEQYF,TGCGCCAGCAGCTTGCTGGGGAGCTACGAGCAGTACTTC
.,.,TRBJ1-2,TRBV2,CASSKPPGPINYGYTF,TGTGCCAGCAGTAAGCCACCGGGACCGATTAACTATGGCTACACCTTC
.,many,TRBJ2-5,TRBV18,CASSPLDHLRETQYF,TGTGCCAGCTCACCACTAGATCACCTCCGAGAGACCCAGTACTTC
.,many,TRBJ1-1,TRBV12-3/TRBV12-4,CASTKSRGNTEAFF,TGTGCCAGCACCAAAAGCAGGGGGAACACTGAAGCTTTCTTT
TRBD1,few,TRBJ1-6,TRBV7-9,CASSWNRDSNSPLHF,TGTGCCAGCAGCTGGAACCGGGACAGCAATTCACCCCTCCACTTT
.,few,TRBJ1-1,TRBV29-1,CSFLISGLAFF,TGCAGCTTTCTCATCTCTGGGTTAGCTTTCTTT
TRBD2,many,TRBJ2-5,TRBV7-2,CASSLIGLAGAAETQYF,TGTGCCAGCAGCTTAATAGGACTAGCGGGAGCGGCAGAGACCCAGTACTTC
.,.,TRBJ2-2,TRBV6-2/TRBV6-3,CASSYSIRTELFF,TGTGCCAGCAGTTACTCGATACGGACGGAGCTGTTTTTT
.,few,TRBJ2-1,TRBV24-1,CATSDLSYGEQFF,TGTGCCACCAGTGATTTGAGCTACGGTGAGCAGTTCTTC
.,few,TRBJ2-7,TRBV7-2,CASSLDRVSYEQYF,TGTGCCAGCAGCTTAGACAGGGTCTCCTACGAGCAGTACTTC
TRBD1,.,TRBJ1-1,TRBV6-1,CASRHGGQTEAFF,TGTGCCAGCAGGCATGGGGGACAGACCGAAGCTTTCTTT
.,many,TRBJ2-7,TRBV20-1,CSATPLHSGTSYEQYF,TGCAGTGCTACACCCCTACATAGCGGTACCTCCTACGAGCAGTACTTC
TRBD2,few,TRBJ2-3,TRBV18,CASSPGLVEADTQYF,TGTGCCAGCTCGCCGGGACTAGTTGAGGCAGATACGCAGTATTTT